The 3 T cell receptor beta chains reported below all come from one sample, sequenced in a study of blood T cell repertoires in COVID-19. Clones were sequenced by immunoSEQ multiplex PCR, and TCRdb holds only the in-frame ones, with some missing. The repertoire holds 540,000 or so clones, approximately 91% seen once, with 7.5% to 9% in the top ten. Sequenced: peripheral blood. Receptors were obtained from a woman between 50 and 59 years old with COVID-19, enrolled during active disease.

The chain joins TRBV4-1 to TRBJ2-3; maybe TRBD2 (6 bases). The CDR3 consists of 15 residues. V lost 4 bases, J lost 5 bases, and 16 bases lay in between. CDR1 and CDR2 from the germline V gene are MGHRA and YSYEKL. The CDR3, as DNA: TGCGCCAGCAGCCTCGGACGGGGGTTAGGAGATACGCAGTATTTT. Its translation: CASSLGRGLGDTQYF.

The chain links TRBV5-1 to TRBJ1-3; 10 positions agree with TRBD1. The CDR3 is made up of 17 amino acids. Germline V gives CDR1 SGHRS, CDR2 YFSETQ. V lost 3 bases to trimming and J lost 2 bases; unmatched junction nucleotides: 8. The CDR3: CASSSQTGGSTGNTIYF. CDR3 in DNA: TGCGCCAGCAGCTCCCAGACAGGGGGCTCAACTGGAAACACCATATATTTT.

This clone was detected once. The chain couples TRBV6-5 to TRBJ1-2, with TRBD1 identical over 8 bases. This CDR3 contains 15 residues. Looked up from germline, CDR1 is MNHEY and CDR2 is SVGAGI. Unmatched junction bases numbered 6, after V lost 4 bases and J lost 2 bases. The CDR3, as DNA: TGTGCCAGCAGTTCCCGACAGGGGAGAAACTATGGCTACACCTTC. Translating it yields CASSSRQGRNYGYTF.